The present T cell receptor (beta chain) was sequenced within a study of T cell responses to AZD1222 COVID-19 vaccine. The CDR3 spans 14 residues. The V gene's germline CDR1 is SGHNT and CDR2 YYREEE (reference sequence). After removal of 7 bases from V and 1 base from J, the junction contained 7 bases not matched to a gene. Profiled with immunoSEQ multiplex PCR; TCRdb holds only in-frame clones, not every one. The repertoire holds 120,000 to 150,000 clones, with approximately 88% as singletons. The rearrangement links TRBV5-4 to TRBJ2-5; 7 positions agree with TRBD1. The origin of this receptor is an adult in good health. Sample: peripheral blood, taken on day 0 of AZD1222 vaccination. Here the CDR3 reads CASGKRDSQETQYF. The CDR3 DNA follows: TGTGCCAGCGGCAAACGGGACAGCCAAGAGACCCAGTACTTC.